This is a list of T cell receptor beta chains from one sample in a study of T-cell reconstitution after alpha-beta-depleted transplantation in children. Via MiXCR, TCRdb re-called the PCR reads, giving one row per CDR3 protein. The sample shows 640,000 or so distinct CDR3 sequences, over 15% of them seen only once. The starting material was PBMCs from the stem cell graft donor, obtained from the stem cell graft. All receptors come from a human donor who donated a stem cell graft to a child with acute myeloid leukemia. The CDR3 runs from the conserved cysteine through the conserved F or W. D genes are given only for firm matches. Some rows mark clone size as missing; the rest say once, few, many or name a class of expanded clone.

size	D	J	V	CDR3	DNA
many	TRBD1	TRBJ1-2	TRBV9	CASSVSLTGGTYGYTF	TGTGCCAGCAGCGTAAGCTTGACAGGGGGCACCTATGGCTACACCTTC
many	-	TRBJ1-1	TRBV29-1	CSVDWGARTEAFF	TGCAGCGTTGATTGGGGGGCGAGGACTGAAGCTTTCTTT
-	TRBD2	TRBJ2-3	TRBV20-1	CSAPKGLAGGTDTQYF	TGCAGTGCTCCCAAGGGACTAGCGGGGGGCACAGATACGCAGTATTTT
many	-	TRBJ1-3	TRBV20-1	CSARDRDSGNTIYF	TGCAGTGCTAGAGACAGGGACTCTGGAAACACCATATATTTT
-	-	TRBJ2-4	TRBV9	CASSDILKAKNIQYF	TGTGCCAGCAGCGACATTCTCAAGGCCAAAAACATTCAGTACTTC
-	-	TRBJ2-3	TRBV30	CAWSEIRGDLSPYTQYF	TGTGCCTGGAGTGAAATTCGTGGGGACTTAAGCCCGTATACGCAGTATTTT
many	TRBD2	TRBJ2-3	TRBV20-1	CSARDLLSRLAGAHTDTQYF	TGCAGTGCTAGAGATCTTTTATCCCGACTAGCGGGGGCCCACACAGATACGCAGTATTTT
many	-	TRBJ2-1	TRBV20-1	CSARAGREWNEQFF	TGCAGTGCTAGAGCGGGCAGGGAGTGGAATGAGCAGTTCTTC
many	TRBD1	TRBJ1-6	TRBV5-1	CASSYKPGQGVERSPLHF	TGCGCCAGCAGCTATAAGCCAGGACAGGGGGTTGAGCGTTCACCCCTCCACTTT
many	TRBD1	TRBJ2-5	TRBV20-1	CSASGQGRRETQYF	TGCAGTGCTAGTGGACAGGGTAGGAGGGAGACCCAGTACTTC
many	TRBD1	TRBJ1-4	TRBV20-1	CSARDKAGTGEGKLFF	TGCAGTGCTAGAGATAAGGCGGGGACAGGGGAAGGAAAACTGTTTTTT
few	TRBD1	TRBJ1-5	TRBV29-1	CSVGAGGNQPQHF	TGCAGCGTTGGGGCAGGGGGTAATCAGCCCCAGCATTTT
many	-	TRBJ2-7	TRBV20-1	CSARAVYGTDYEQYF	TGCAGTGCTAGAGCCGTTTACGGGACTGACTACGAGCAGTACTTC
-	-	TRBJ1-4	TRBV12-3/TRBV12-4	CASSATGEKLFF	TGTGCCAGCTCCGCAACAGGGGAAAAACTGTTTTTT